Below are 30 T cell receptor beta chains sequenced from a single sample in a study of T cells expressing NK-cell markers. No DNA is given; TCRdb re-called the 5' RACE reads and lists each CDR3 protein once. The sample's table shows a few hundred thousand distinct CDR3 sequences. The sequencing sample was made of blood T cells: a sorted CD56 or NKG2C T cell subset, CD4+ or CD8+ T cells, or bulk PBMC T cells (not recorded which). The origin of the receptors is a man aged 18 to 70 in good health.

The genes are TRBV5-1 and TRBJ2-2; TCRdb picks TRBD2, but there is no DNA to check that call. The germline V gene has CDR1 SGHRS and CDR2 YFSETQ. The CDR3 sequence is 15 residues long. The CDR3 sequence is CASSLDGPVPGELFF.

The chain employs TRBV2 and TRBJ1-2; TCRdb's assignment of TRBD1 cannot be checked, as there is no DNA. The length of the CDR3 is 13 residues. The V gene's germline CDR1 is SNHLY and CDR2 FYNNEI. The CDR3: CASSEGGRSYTNF. Together with reference TRBV2 and TRBJ1-2, the CDR3 gives the full variable domain: EPEVTQTPSHQVTQMGQEVILRCVPISNHLYFYWYRQILGQKVEFLVSFYNNEISEKSEIFDDQFSVERPDGSNFTLKIRSTKLEDSAMYFCASSEGGRSYTNFGSGTRLTVV.

This rearrangement joins TRBV28 to TRBJ1-1; absent DNA, TCRdb's TRBD1 call cannot be checked. The germline V gene has CDR1 MDHEN and CDR2 SYDVKM. CDR3 length: 16 residues. The chain's CDR3 is CASSLVRGRGITEAFF. The whole variable domain, filled in from reference TRBV28 and TRBJ1-1, reads DVKVTQSSRYLVKRTGEKVFLECVQDMDHENMFWYRQDPGLGLRLIYFSYDVKMKEKGDIPEGYSVSREKKERFSLILESASTNQTSMYLCASSLVRGRGITEAFFGQGTRLTVV.

The J gene is TRBJ2-1, the V gene TRBV11-2; TCRdb's assignment of TRBD1 cannot be checked, as there is no DNA. Germline CDR1 SGHAT, CDR2 FQNNGV. The CDR3 length is 21 residues. CDR3 amino acids: CASSLVVGTGFWPSSYNEQFF. The variable domain in full, completed from reference TRBV11-2 and TRBJ2-1, reads EAGVAQSPRYKIIEKRQSVAFWCNPISGHATLYWYQQILGQGPKLLIQFQNNGVVDDSQLPKDRFSAERLKGVDSTLKIQPAKLEDSAVYLCASSLVVGTGFWPSSYNEQFFGPGTRLTVL.

V is TRBV12-3 or TRBV12-4 and J is TRBJ2-4; TCRdb's D call of TRBD1 is untestable without DNA. The CDR3 consists of 13 residues. CDR3 residues: CASSLEGGNIQYF.

This rearrangement joins TRBV12-3 or TRBV12-4 to TRBJ2-3; TCRdb picks TRBD1, but there is no DNA to check that call. The CDR3 extends over 15 amino acids. CDR3 sequence reads: CASRDFRAGTDTQYF.

This chain joins TRBV20-1 and TRBJ2-1; TCRdb's D call of TRBD2 is untestable without DNA. This CDR3 has 14 amino acids. The germline V gene has CDR1 DFQATT and CDR2 SNEGSKA (reference sequence). CDR3: CSASLVNSYNEQFF.

The chain couples TRBV4-2 to TRBJ2-2. This CDR3 region has 15 residues. Germline V CDR1 and CDR2: LGHNA, YNFKEQ. CDR3: CASSRSDDLTGELFF.

CDR3 region: CASSPARGQGHNQPQHF. V usage is TRBV12-3 or TRBV12-4 and J usage is TRBJ1-5; TCRdb outputs TRBD1, but without DNA this stays unchecked. The CDR3 contains 17 residues.

This CDR3 reads CSLMEGGEEETQYF. The chain links TRBV20-1 to TRBJ2-5; TCRdb names TRBD2, which stays unverified in the absence of DNA. The CDR3 length is 14 residues. Germline V gene lookup returns CDR1 DFQATT and CDR2 SNEGSKA (reference sequence).

The chain joins TRBV7-2 to TRBJ2-7; TCRdb reports TRBD2, a call that lacks DNA to check it against. Looked up from germline, CDR1 is SGHTA and CDR2 is FQGNSA. This CDR3 comprises 20 residues. The CDR3 loop reads CASSFTTGTSGDLGTYEQYF. The entire variable domain, with the rest obtained from reference TRBV7-2 and TRBJ2-7, is as follows: GAGVSQSPSNKVTEKGKDVELRCDPISGHTALYWYRQSLGQGLEFLIYFQGNSAPDKSGLPSDRFSAERTGGSVSTLTIQRTQQEDSAVYLCASSFTTGTSGDLGTYEQYFGPGTRLTVT.

The rearrangement links TRBV12-3 or TRBV12-4 to TRBJ2-7; the TCRdb call, TRBD2, lacks DNA for checking. The CDR3 length is 16 residues. The CDR3 here is CASSYGGLGTSYEQYF.

The chain employs TRBV27 and TRBJ2-7; no DNA is available, so the TRBD1 call from TCRdb remains unchecked. Germline V CDR1 and CDR2: MNHEY, SMNVEV (reference sequence). The CDR3 extends over 15 amino acids. CDR3 region: CASSLNPGPSYEQYF.

V and J are TRBV5-1 and TRBJ1-1. The CDR3 is made up of 15 amino acids. The germline V gene encodes CDR1 SGHRS and CDR2 YFSETQ. This CDR3 reads CASSLDNPIGTEAFF.

The gene calls are TRBV4-1 and TRBJ2-3; the TRBD1 assignment by TCRdb is unverifiable without DNA. Germline assignment: CDR1 MGHRA and CDR2 YSYEKL. CDR3 length: 16 amino acids. CDR3 region: CASSQGAGRGTDTQYF.

This chain connects TRBV2 to TRBJ1-1. Per germline, CDR1 SNHLY and CDR2 FYNNEI. The length of the CDR3 is 12 residues. The CDR3 is CASSAVGFEAFF.

J is TRBJ2-3 and V is TRBV6-1; as DNA is missing, the TRBD1 call by TCRdb cannot be tested. Germline V gene sequence: CDR1 MNHNS, CDR2 SASEGT. There are 15 residues in the CDR3. CDR3 amino acids: CASSVQGHMADTQYF.

The chain couples TRBV11-2 to TRBJ2-1; TCRdb selects TRBD2, and the lack of DNA leaves this call unchecked. Per germline, CDR1 SGHAT and CDR2 FQNNGV. This CDR3 spans 15 amino acids. The chain's CDR3 is CATVRAGGLYNEQFF.

This chain joins TRBV29-1 and TRBJ2-5; TCRdb's D call of TRBD1 is untestable without DNA. CDR3 size: 14 residues. Germline V gene lookup returns CDR1 SQVTM and CDR2 ANQGSEA. The CDR3 protein is CSANRGSQGETQYF.

The rearrangement uses TRBV5-1 and TRBJ2-2; TCRdb lists TRBD1, though no DNA is available to test this call. CDR3 length: 15 amino acids. Germline V CDR1 and CDR2: SGHRS, YFSETQ. This CDR3 reads CASSLASGPGTELFF.

The J gene is TRBJ1-1, the V gene TRBV7-9. This CDR3 region has 13 residues. Germline V CDR1 and CDR2: SEHNR, FQNEAQ (reference sequence). CDR3 sequence: CASSLERLTEAFF. Full variable domain (missing parts from reference TRBV7-9 and TRBJ1-1): DTGVSQNPRHKITKRGQNVTFRCDPISEHNRLYWYRQTLGQGPEFLTYFQNEAQLEKSRLLSDRFSAERPKGSFSTLEIQRTEQGDSAMYLCASSLERLTEAFFGQGTRLTVV.

This sequence joins TRBV20-1 and TRBJ2-2; TCRdb designates TRBD2, a call that cannot be tested without DNA. There are 15 residues in the CDR3. CDR1 is DFQATT and CDR2 is SNEGSKA in the germline V gene (reference sequence). Here the CDR3 reads CSASRRLGGRMSMFF.

V gene TRBV6-1 combines with J gene TRBJ1-1; TCRdb returns TRBD1, unconfirmable since there is no DNA. This CDR3 is built from 12 residues. Germline V lookup: CDR1 MNHNS, CDR2 SASEGT. CDR3 protein: CASSFRTGSAFF.

V is TRBV20-1 and J is TRBJ1-4. Germline V CDR1 and CDR2: DFQATT, SNEGSKA (reference sequence). The CDR3 loop spans 13 amino acids. CDR3 in amino acids: CSARDRSPEKLFF.

The chain joins TRBV11-1 to TRBJ2-1; checking the TCRdb D call of TRBD1 is not possible without DNA. The CDR3 sequence is 21 residues long. The germline V gene has CDR1 SGHAT and CDR2 FQDESV (reference sequence). The CDR3 sequence is CASSRGRKDRRNSSSYNEQFF.

The gene calls are TRBV7-9 and TRBJ1-3. The CDR3 length is 15 residues. Germline V lookup: CDR1 SEHNR, CDR2 FQNEAQ (reference sequence). The CDR3: CASSPPGGAGNTIYF.

This rearrangement joins TRBV19 to TRBJ1-2. The CDR3 consists of 13 residues. CDR1 and CDR2 from the germline V gene are LNHDA and SQIVND (reference sequence). Here the CDR3 reads CASSIGPGGGYTF. Drawing the rest from reference TRBV19 and TRBJ1-2, the complete variable domain is DGGITQSPKYLFRKEGQNVTLSCEQNLNHDAMYWYRQDPGQGLRLIYYSQIVNDFQKGDIAEGYSVSREKKESFPLTVTSAQKNPTAFYLCASSIGPGGGYTFGSGTRLTVV.

The CDR3 is CSARNARVSYNEQFF. The V and J genes are TRBV20-1 and TRBJ2-1. Germline assignment: CDR1 DFQATT and CDR2 SNEGSKA (reference sequence). The CDR3 contains 15 residues.

The chain combines TRBV20-1 with TRBJ2-3; TCRdb's D gene call, TRBD2, goes unchecked for lack of DNA. CDR3 size: 16 residues. The germline CDR1 and CDR2 sequences are DFQATT and SNEGSKA (reference sequence). CDR3 sequence: CSARDRRGGYTDTQYF.

This chain connects TRBV29-1 to TRBJ2-3. The CDR3 has 14 amino acids. Germline lookup yields CDR1 SQVTM and CDR2 ANQGSEA. Here the CDR3 reads CSGRQRVSTDTQYF.